The present T cell receptor beta chain was sequenced within a study of OX40 agonist ivuxolimab in advanced cancers. Across the whole study: Partial responses occurred in Three dose-escalation patients, one with hepatocellular carcinoma and two with cutaneous melanoma.

Germline V lookup: CDR1 SGHRS, CDR2 YFSETQ. V shed 0 bases, J shed 0 bases, and the junction held 5 bases outside the gene matches. The CDR3 consists of 19 residues. Repertoires were generated with immunoSEQ multiplex PCR, while TCRdb's copy carries only in-frame clones and drops some. The data show about 78,000 clones, around 86% seen once. This clone was detected once. The chain uses TRBV5-1 and TRBJ2-6; the match to TRBD1 covers 11 bases. This sequence originates from an adult with an advanced solid tumor such as melanoma, head and neck, liver or kidney cancer. Sequenced material: CD4+ or CD8+ T cells sorted from blood, taken in a trial of the OX40 agonist ivuxolimab. The CDR3 DNA sequence: TGCGCCAGCAGCTTGGTACCGGGACAGGGGGACTCTGGGGCCAACGTCCTGACTTTC. It yields the protein CASSLVPGQGDSGANVLTF.